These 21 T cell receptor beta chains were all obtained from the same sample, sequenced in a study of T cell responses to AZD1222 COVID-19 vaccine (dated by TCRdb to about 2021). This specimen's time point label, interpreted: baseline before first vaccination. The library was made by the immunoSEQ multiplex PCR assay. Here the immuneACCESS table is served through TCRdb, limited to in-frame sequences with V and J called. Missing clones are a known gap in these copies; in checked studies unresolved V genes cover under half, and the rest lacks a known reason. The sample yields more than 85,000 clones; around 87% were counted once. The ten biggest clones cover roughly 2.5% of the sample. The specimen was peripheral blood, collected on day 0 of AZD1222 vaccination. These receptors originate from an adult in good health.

CDR3 DNA: TGTGCCAGCAGAGAGACAGGGGGTAGCGCTGAAGCTTTCTTT. Translating it yields CASRETGGSAEAFF. The chain joins TRBV27 to TRBJ1-1; 9 bases map to TRBD1. CDR3 length equals 14 residues. The germline gives CDR1 MNHEY, CDR2 SMNVEV (reference sequence). With 6 bases clipped from V and 6 bases from J, the junction kept 8 bases outside the gene matches.

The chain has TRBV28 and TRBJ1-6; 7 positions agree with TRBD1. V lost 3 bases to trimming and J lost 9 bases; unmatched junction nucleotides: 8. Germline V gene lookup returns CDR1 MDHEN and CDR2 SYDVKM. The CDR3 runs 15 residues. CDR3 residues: CASSLTGLAGSPLHF. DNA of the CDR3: TGTGCCAGCAGTTTGACAGGGCTTGCGGGTTCACCCCTCCACTTT.

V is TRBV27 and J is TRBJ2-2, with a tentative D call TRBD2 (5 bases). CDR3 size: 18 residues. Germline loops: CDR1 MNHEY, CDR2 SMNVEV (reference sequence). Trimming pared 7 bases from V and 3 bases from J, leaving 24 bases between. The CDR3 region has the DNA TGTGCCAGCATGCGCGGAGGCAAGACGAGGCGGGACACCGGGGAGCTGTTTTTT. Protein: CASMRGGKTRRDTGELFF.

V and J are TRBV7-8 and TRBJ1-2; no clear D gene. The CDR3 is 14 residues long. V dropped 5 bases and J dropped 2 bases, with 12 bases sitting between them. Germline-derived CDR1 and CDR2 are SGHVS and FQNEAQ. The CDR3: CASSIDNLNYGYTF. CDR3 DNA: TGTGCCAGCAGCATCGACAACCTCAACTATGGCTACACCTTC.

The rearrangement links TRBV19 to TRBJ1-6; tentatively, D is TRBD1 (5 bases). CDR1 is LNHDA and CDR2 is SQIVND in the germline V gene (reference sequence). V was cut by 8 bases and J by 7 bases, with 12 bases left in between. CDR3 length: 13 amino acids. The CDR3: CASGASFNSPLHF. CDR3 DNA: TGTGCCAGTGGGGCCAGCTTCAATTCACCCCTCCACTTT.

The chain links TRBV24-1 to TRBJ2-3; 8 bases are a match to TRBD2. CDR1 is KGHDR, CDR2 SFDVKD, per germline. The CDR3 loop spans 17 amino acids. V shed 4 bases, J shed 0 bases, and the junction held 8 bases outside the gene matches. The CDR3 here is CATSDTRSGTSTDTQYF. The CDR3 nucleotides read TGTGCCACCAGTGACACCCGTAGCGGGACTAGCACAGATACGCAGTATTTT.

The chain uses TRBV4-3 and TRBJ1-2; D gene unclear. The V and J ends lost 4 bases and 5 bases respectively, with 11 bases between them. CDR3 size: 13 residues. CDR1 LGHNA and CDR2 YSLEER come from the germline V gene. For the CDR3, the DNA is TGCGCCAGCAGCCCAGAGGGCTCTTATGGCTACACCTTC. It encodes CASSPEGSYGYTF.

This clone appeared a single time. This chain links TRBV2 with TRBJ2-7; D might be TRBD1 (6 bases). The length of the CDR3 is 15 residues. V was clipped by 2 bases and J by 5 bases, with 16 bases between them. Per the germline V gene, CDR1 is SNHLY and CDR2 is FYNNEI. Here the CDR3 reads CASSESGTLYHEQYF. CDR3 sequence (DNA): TGTGCCAGCAGTGAATCGGGGACACTGTATCACGAGCAGTACTTC.

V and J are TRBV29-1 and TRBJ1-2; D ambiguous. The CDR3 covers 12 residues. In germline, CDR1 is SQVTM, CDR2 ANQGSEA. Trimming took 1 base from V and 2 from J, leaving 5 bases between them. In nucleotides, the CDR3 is TGCAGCGTTGAAGGTAGCAACTATGGCTACACCTTC. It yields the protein CSVEGSNYGYTF.

In nucleotides, the CDR3 is TGTGCTAGTGGTTTGGGCCTAGCTAACTATGGCTACACCTTC. It translates to CASGLGLANYGYTF. The chain combines TRBV12-5 with TRBJ1-2; D unresolved. V shed 1 base and J shed 0 bases, with 6 bases lying between them. This CDR3 comprises 14 residues. Germline lookup yields CDR1 LGHNT and CDR2 FRNRAP.

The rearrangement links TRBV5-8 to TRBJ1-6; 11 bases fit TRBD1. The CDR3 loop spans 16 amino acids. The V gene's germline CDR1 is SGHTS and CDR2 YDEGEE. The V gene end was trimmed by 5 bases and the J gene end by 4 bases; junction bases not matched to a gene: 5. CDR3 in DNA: TGTGCCAGCAGTTCGGACAGGGGGCTTTATAATTCACCCCTCCACTTT. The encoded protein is CASSSDRGLYNSPLHF.

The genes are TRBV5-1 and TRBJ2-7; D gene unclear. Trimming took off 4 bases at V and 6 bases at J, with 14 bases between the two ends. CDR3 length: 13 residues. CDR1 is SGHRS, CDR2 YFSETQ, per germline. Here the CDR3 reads CASSQKLSAEQYF. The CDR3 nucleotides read TGCGCCAGCAGCCAAAAACTCAGTGCCGAGCAGTACTTC.

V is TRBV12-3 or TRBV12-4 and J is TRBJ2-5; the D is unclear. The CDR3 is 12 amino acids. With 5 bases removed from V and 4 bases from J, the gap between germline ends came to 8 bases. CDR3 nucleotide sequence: TGTGCCAGCAGTATGGGAACAGAGACCCAGTACTTC. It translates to CASSMGTETQYF.

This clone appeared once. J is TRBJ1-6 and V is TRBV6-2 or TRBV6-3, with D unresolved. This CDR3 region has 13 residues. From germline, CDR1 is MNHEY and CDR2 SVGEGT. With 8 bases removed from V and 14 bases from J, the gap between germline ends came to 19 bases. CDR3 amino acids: CASRSASSGSLHF. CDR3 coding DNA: TGTGCCAGCCGTTCAGCGAGCTCCGGGTCCCTCCACTTT.

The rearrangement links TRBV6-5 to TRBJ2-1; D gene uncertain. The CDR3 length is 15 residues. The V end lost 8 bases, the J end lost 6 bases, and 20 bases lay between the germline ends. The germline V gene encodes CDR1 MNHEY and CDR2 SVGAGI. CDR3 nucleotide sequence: TGTGCCAGCTCCCGCCGAGAGCTTTTTGGCAATGAGCAGTTCTTC. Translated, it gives CASSRRELFGNEQFF.

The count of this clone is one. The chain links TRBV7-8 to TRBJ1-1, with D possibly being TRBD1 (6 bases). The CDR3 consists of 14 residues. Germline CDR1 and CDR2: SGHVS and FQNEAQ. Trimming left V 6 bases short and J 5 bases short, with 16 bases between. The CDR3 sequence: CASSAGRGGTEAFF. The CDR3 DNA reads TGTGCCAGCAGTGCCGGTAGGGGGGGGACTGAAGCTTTCTTT.

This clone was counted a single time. DNA for the CDR3: TGTGCCAGTAGTATATCCCCAGGGAACACTGAAGCTTTCTTT. Its translation: CASSISPGNTEAFF. This chain links TRBV19 with TRBJ1-1, with no clear D. CDR1 is LNHDA, CDR2 SQIVND, per germline (reference sequence). V was pared by 2 bases and J by 1 base, with 8 bases between. The length of the CDR3 is 14 residues. Complete variable domain (other parts from reference TRBV19 and TRBJ1-1): DGGITQSPKYLFRKEGQNVTLSCEQNLNHDAMYWYRQDPGQGLRLIYYSQIVNDFQKGDIAEGYSVSREKKESFPLTVTSAQKNPTAFYLCASSISPGNTEAFFGQGTRLTVV.

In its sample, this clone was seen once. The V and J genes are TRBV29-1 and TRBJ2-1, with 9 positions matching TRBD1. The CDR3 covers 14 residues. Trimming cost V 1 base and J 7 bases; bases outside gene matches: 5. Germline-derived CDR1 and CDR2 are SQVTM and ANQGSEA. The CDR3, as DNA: TGCAGCGTTGAAGGTGTGACAGGGGGAAATGAGCAGTTCTTC. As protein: CSVEGVTGGNEQFF.

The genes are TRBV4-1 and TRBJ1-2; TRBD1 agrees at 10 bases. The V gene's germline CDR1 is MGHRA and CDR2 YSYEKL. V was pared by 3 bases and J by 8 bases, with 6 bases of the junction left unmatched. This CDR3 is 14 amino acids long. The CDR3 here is CASSHADRGKGYTF. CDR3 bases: TGCGCCAGCAGCCACGCGGACAGGGGGAAGGGCTACACCTTC.

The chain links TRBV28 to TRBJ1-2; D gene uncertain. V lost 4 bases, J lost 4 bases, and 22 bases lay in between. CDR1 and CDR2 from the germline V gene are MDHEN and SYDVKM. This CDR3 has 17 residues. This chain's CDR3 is CASSWSPEATGAYGYTF. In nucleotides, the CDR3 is TGTGCCAGCAGTTGGTCTCCCGAGGCGACCGGCGCCTATGGCTACACCTTC.

CDR3 nucleotide sequence: TGTGCCAGTAGTATCCGTGGACAGTCGGGGAATCAGCCCCAGCATTTT. It specifies CASSIRGQSGNQPQHF. The V call is TRBV19, the J call TRBJ1-5; perhaps TRBD1 as D (6 bases). The length of the CDR3 is 16 residues. V was cut by 3 bases and J by 4 bases, with 16 bases left in between. Per germline, CDR1 LNHDA and CDR2 SQIVND (reference sequence).